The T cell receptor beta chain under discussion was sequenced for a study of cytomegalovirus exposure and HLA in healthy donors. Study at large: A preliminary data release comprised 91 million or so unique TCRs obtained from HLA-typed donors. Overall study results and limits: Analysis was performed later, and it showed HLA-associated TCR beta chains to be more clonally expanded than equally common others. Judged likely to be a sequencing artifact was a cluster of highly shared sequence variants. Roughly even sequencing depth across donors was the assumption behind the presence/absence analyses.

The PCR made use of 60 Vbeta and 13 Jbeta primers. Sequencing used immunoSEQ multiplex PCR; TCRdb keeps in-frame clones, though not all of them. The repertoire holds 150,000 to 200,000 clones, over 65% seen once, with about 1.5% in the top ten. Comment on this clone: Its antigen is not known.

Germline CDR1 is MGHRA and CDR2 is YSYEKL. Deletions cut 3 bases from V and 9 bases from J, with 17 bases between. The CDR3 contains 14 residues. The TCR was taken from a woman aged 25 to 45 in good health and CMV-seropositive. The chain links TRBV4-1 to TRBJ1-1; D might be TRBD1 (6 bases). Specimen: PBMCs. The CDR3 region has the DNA TGCGCCAGCAGCCATTCAGGTGGGGACAACCAAGCTTTCTTT. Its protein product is CASSHSGGDNQAFF.